This T cell receptor (beta chain) originates from a study of blood T cells in healthy people across ages. Overall study results and limits: Observed TCR beta diversity showed a strong correlation with the percentage of naive T cells as measured by flow cytometry. With unsorted PBMCs, a conclusive comparison of naive versus antigen-experienced cells was not possible.

A second PCR, run for about 7 to 12 cycles, used a sample-barcoded 5' primer plus a J-beta primer mix. TCRdb re-analysed the 5' RACE reads in MiXCR, keeping a single row per CDR3 protein. The table includes some 1.4 million distinct CDR3 sequences, around 39% detected once. In the case of this clonotype: Its antigen is not identified.

This CDR3 region has 17 residues. Trimming cost V 4 bases and J 4 bases, with 20 bases left between them. Germline CDR1 and CDR2: SGHRS and YFSETQ. This chain uses TRBV5-1 with TRBJ2-2, with D unresolved. The receptor's source is a young woman in good health. Source material: blood. In DNA form, the CDR3 reads TGCGCCAGCAGCCCGGCACCCCTCTCTTCGAGCACCGGGGAGCTGTTTTTT. This encodes CASSPAPLSSSTGELFF.